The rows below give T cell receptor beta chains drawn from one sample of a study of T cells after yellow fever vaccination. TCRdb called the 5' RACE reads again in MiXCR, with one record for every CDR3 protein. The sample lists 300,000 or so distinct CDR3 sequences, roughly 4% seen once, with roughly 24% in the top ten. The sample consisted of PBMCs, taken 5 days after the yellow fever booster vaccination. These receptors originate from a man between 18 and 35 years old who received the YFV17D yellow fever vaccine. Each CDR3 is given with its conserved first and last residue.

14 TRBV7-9 CASGTGRTPSEQFF
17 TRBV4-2 CASSPLRALLDTDTQYF
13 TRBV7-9 CASSRTGLNGYTF
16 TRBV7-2 CASRAGDRGRVDTQYF
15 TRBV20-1 CSASRGASINYGYTF
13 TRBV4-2 CASSQDERNTIYF
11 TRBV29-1 CSVGQTYEQYF
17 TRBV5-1 CASSSGTGYMIGYEQYF
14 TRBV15 CATSTVGSQETQYF
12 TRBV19 CASSPRLGGYTF
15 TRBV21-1 CASSLPLGGDYGYTF
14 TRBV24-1 CATSDNRGSGELFF
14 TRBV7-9 CASSQTRRDTEAFF
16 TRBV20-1 CSARPHGGRRSSPLHF
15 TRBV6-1 CASSDGGTTQETQYF
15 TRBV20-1 CSAGATSGVKETQYF
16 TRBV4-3 CASSQVGGPNTGELFF
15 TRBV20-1 CSARVRTGANSPLHF
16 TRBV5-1 CASSLDDRVELGEQYF
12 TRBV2 CATGQAQETQYF
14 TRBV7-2 CASSWLGGNTEAFF
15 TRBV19 CAGVQGIFRDTEAFF
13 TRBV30 CAWRPPGRETQYF
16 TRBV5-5 CASSLAGTGQVHEQYF
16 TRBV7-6 CASSLSLRGGLGELFF
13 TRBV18 CASSGRDADTQYF
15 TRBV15 CATSSSRQFTGELFF
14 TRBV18 CASSLLTDDYGYTF
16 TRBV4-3 CASSLNLGTGENGYTF
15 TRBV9 CASSVGPQGGDTQYF
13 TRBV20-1 CSASGGANEKLFF